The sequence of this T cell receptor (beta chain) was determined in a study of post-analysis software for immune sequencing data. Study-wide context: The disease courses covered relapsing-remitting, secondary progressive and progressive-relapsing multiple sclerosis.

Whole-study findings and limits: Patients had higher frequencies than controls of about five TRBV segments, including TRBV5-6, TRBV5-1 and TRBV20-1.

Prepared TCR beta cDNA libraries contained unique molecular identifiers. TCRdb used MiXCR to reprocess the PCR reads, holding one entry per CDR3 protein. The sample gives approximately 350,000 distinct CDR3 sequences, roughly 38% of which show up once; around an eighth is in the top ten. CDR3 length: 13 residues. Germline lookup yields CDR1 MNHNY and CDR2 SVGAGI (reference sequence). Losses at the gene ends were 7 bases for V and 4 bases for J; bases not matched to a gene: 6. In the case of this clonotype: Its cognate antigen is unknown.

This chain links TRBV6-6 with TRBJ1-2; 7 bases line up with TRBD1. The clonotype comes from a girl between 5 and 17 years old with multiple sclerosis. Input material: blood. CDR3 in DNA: TGTGCCAGCACCCGGGACAGCTCCTATGGCTACACCTTC. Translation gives CASTRDSSYGYTF.